A single sample gave rise to the 13 T cell receptor beta chains below, sequenced in a study of blood T cells in healthy people across ages. It was with a sample-barcoded 5' primer and a J-beta primer mix that a second PCR of about 7 to 12 cycles was run. TCRdb re-called the 5' RACE reads with MiXCR, one entry per CDR3 protein. This sample has 550,000 to 750,000 distinct CDR3 sequences, with around 21% found just once. The sequenced sample was blood. The receptors originated from a man between 65 and 85 years old in good health.

This clonotype was picked up a small number of times. V is TRBV4-2 and J is TRBJ2-2, with 8 nucleotides matching TRBD2. CDR1 LGHNA and CDR2 YNFKEQ come from the germline V gene. The CDR3 runs 17 residues. V lost 4 bases to trimming and J lost 7 bases; unmatched junction nucleotides: 14. CDR3 region: CASSPPIVGRASGELFF. CDR3 DNA: TGTGCCAGCAGCCCCCCAATCGTCGGGAGGGCTAGCGGGGAGCTGTTTTTT.

This chain uses TRBV7-9 with TRBJ2-5, with 7 bases aligning to TRBD2. The DNA end lines up better with TRBJ2-1; the J call may be wrong. This CDR3 contains 12 residues. CDR1 SEHNR and CDR2 FQNEAQ come from the germline V gene (reference sequence). The CDR3 DNA reads TGTGCCAGCAGGGGACGGGGGGACGAGCAGTTCTTC. The encoded protein is CASRGRGDEQFF.

This clonotype has more than one count but fewer than ten. This rearrangement joins TRBV7-2 to TRBJ1-2; D is possibly TRBD1 (5 bases). Germline V lookup: CDR1 SGHTA, CDR2 FQGNSA. The germline V and J ends were trimmed by 5 bases and 6 bases, with 10 bases remaining between them. The CDR3 loop spans 12 amino acids. Written as DNA, the CDR3 is TGTGCCAGCAGCAGTCAGGGCCATGGCTACACCTTC. Protein: CASSSQGHGYTF. Combining the CDR3 with reference TRBV7-2 and TRBJ1-2 gives the whole variable domain GAGVSQSPSNKVTEKGKDVELRCDPISGHTALYWYRQSLGQGLEFLIYFQGNSAPDKSGLPSDRFSAERTGGSVSTLTIQRTQQEDSAVYLCASSSQGHGYTFGSGTRLTVV.

This clonotype occurred a few times. The chain links TRBV5-1 to TRBJ2-5; D may be TRBD1 or TRBD2 (5 bases each). CDR1 and CDR2 (germline): SGHRS, YFSETQ. V was pared by 0 bases and J by 3 bases, with 15 bases between. The CDR3 contains 16 residues. The CDR3 nucleotides are TGCGCCAGCAGCTTGGGTGGGGACCCCACCAAAGAGACCCAGTACTTC. Amino acids: CASSLGGDPTKETQYF.

The V and J genes are TRBV28 and TRBJ2-7; 10 bases fit TRBD2. The J segment lost 0 bases and the V segment lost 5 bases, leaving 13 bases of the junction unmatched. Germline lookup yields CDR1 MDHEN and CDR2 SYDVKM. CDR3 length: 18 residues. CDR3 nucleotide sequence: TGTGCCAGCAGTCCCGGAGTAGCGGGAGGCCGTAGCTCCTACGAGCAGTACTTC. It is translated as CASSPGVAGGRSSYEQYF.

This clonotype appeared many times. The chain links TRBV9 to TRBJ1-4; TRBD1 aligns across 8 bases. Trimming removed 4 bases from V and 8 bases from J; junction bases left unmatched: 16. The V gene's germline CDR1 is SGDLS and CDR2 YYNGEE. This CDR3 has 17 amino acids. CDR3 in amino acids: CASSPAPQGGGREKLFF. CDR3 bases: TGTGCCAGCAGCCCAGCCCCACAGGGGGGGGGAAGGGAAAAACTGTTTTTT.

V is TRBV15 and J is TRBJ2-5; D remains unclear. V dropped 6 bases and J dropped 2 bases, with 16 bases sitting between them. The germline V gene encodes CDR1 LNHNV and CDR2 YYDKDF (reference sequence). CDR3 length equals 15 residues. The CDR3 protein is CATSKSPTEQETQYF. CDR3 nucleotide sequence: TGTGCCACCAGTAAGAGCCCGACGGAGCAAGAGACCCAGTACTTC.

The chain has TRBV20-1 and TRBJ2-3, with 9 bases lining up with TRBD2. CDR1 is DFQATT, CDR2 SNEGSKA, per germline (reference sequence). This CDR3 comprises 14 residues. Losses at the gene ends were 6 bases for V and 5 bases for J; bases not matched to a gene: 9. CDR3 protein: CSALGSGSRDTQYF. In DNA, the CDR3 is TGCAGTGCCCTTGGTAGCGGGAGTAGAGATACGCAGTATTTT.

The chain employs TRBV7-3 and TRBJ2-5; weak D call: TRBD2 (5 bases). V lost 1 base to trimming and J lost 5 bases, with 14 bases between them. The germline V gene encodes CDR1 SGHTA and CDR2 FQGTGA. The CDR3 length is 15 residues. This CDR3 reads CASSLNGGLRETQYF. CDR3 bases: TGTGCCAGCAGCTTAAATGGCGGACTCAGGGAGACCCAGTACTTC.

Note on this clonotype: One end of the junction varies from germline; a read error may be responsible. The chain couples TRBV18 to TRBJ2-4; 9 nucleotides line up with TRBD1. This CDR3 has 16 residues. Germline CDR1 is KGHSH and CDR2 is LQKENI. The CDR3 is CTSWMTGGIAKNIQYF. The CDR3 region has the DNA TGTACCAGCTGGATGACAGGGGGAATAGCCAAAAACATTCAGTACTTC.

The sample holds many counts of this clonotype. The rearrangement links TRBV5-5 to TRBJ2-7; D is undetermined. Trimming left V 4 bases short and J 1 base short, with 6 bases between. Germline V gene sequence: CDR1 SGHKS, CDR2 YYEKEE (reference sequence). This CDR3 comprises 12 residues. The CDR3 reads CASSIRSYEQYF. Written as DNA, the CDR3 is TGTGCCAGCAGCATACGGTCCTACGAGCAGTACTTC.

The chain recombines TRBV20-1 with TRBJ2-7, with D maybe TRBD1 (5 bases). The CDR3 covers 14 residues. Germline-derived CDR1 and CDR2 are DFQATT and SNEGSKA (reference sequence). V was shortened by 3 bases and J by 0 bases, with 12 bases between the two germline ends. The CDR3 spells CSARDRQSSYEQYF. For the CDR3, the DNA is TGCAGTGCTAGGGACCGACAGAGCTCCTACGAGCAGTACTTC.

This clonotype was seen a handful of times. The chain carries TRBV11-2 and TRBJ2-2; no firm D call. This CDR3 has 16 residues. V lost 4 bases and J lost 3, with 15 bases in between. Germline CDR1 and CDR2: SGHAT and FQNNGV. The CDR3 loop is CASSSNSNPYTGELFF. The CDR3 DNA reads as TGTGCCAGCAGCTCTAACTCTAATCCATACACCGGGGAGCTGTTTTTT.